These T cell receptor beta chains were read from a single sample in a study of cytomegalovirus exposure and HLA in healthy donors. Measured with immunoSEQ multiplex PCR; TCRdb has only the in-frame clones, and not every one. This sample has some 110,000 clones, with around nine tenths found just once. Sequences were obtained from PBMCs. All receptors derive from a man between 18 and 29 years old in good health and CMV-seropositive. The CDR3 runs from the conserved cysteine through the conserved F or W. A D gene is named only where the DNA matches it firmly. Clone size is stated in some rows and not others, as once, few, many or a class when expanded.

TRBJ1-6	-	TRBV13	-	CASSPDPGGVSYNSPLHF	TGTGCCAGCAGCCCCGACCCGGGGGGAGTCTCCTATAATTCACCCCTCCACTTT
TRBJ1-1	-	TRBV5-8	-	CASTYLEGYRRGAEAFF	TGTGCCAGCACTTATCTAGAAGGGTACAGGAGAGGCGCTGAAGCTTTCTTT
TRBJ2-1	-	TRBV28	-	CASSLGGVRRNEQFF	TGTGCCAGCAGTTTAGGAGGGGTCAGAAGGAATGAGCAGTTCTTC
TRBJ1-1	-	TRBV5-4	-	CASIPGPTRLNTEAFF	TGTGCCAGCATTCCAGGCCCGACAAGGTTGAACACTGAAGCTTTCTTT
TRBJ2-1	-	TRBV14	-	CASSLRGGGIYNEQFF	TGTGCCAGCAGCCTGCGGGGTGGGGGAATATACAATGAGCAGTTCTTC
TRBJ2-7	once	TRBV6-6	-	CASSYSKGYEQYF	TGTGCCAGCAGTTACTCGAAGGGGTACGAGCAGTACTTC
TRBJ2-7	-	TRBV10-2	-	CASSEPGGDGKQYF	TGCGCCAGCAGTGAGCCTGGGGGCGATGGGAAGCAGTACTTC
TRBJ1-4	-	TRBV2	TRBD1	CASSELGQTVNEKLFF	TGTGCCAGCAGTGAATTGGGACAGACCGTTAATGAAAAACTGTTTTTT
TRBJ2-1	-	TRBV25-1	-	CASSAGRGYYNEQFF	TGTGCCAGCAGTGCAGGACGGGGATATTACAATGAGCAGTTCTTC
TRBJ2-7	once	TRBV5-4	TRBD1	CASSLGGQGGSYEQYF	TGTGCCAGCAGCTTGGGGGGACAGGGCGGCTCCTACGAGCAGTACTTC
TRBJ1-4	-	TRBV25-1	-	CASSGGVSAAEKLFF	TGTGCCAGCAGTGGCGGTGTCTCGGCGGCGGAAAAACTGTTTTTT
TRBJ2-5	-	TRBV7-2	-	CASSLGGAGETQYF	TGTGCCAGCAGCTTAGGTGGGGCAGGAGAGACCCAGTACTTC
TRBJ2-7	-	TRBV28	TRBD1	CASSFQGAYEQYF	TGTGCCAGCAGTTTTCAGGGGGCCTACGAGCAGTACTTC
TRBJ2-7	-	TRBV29-1	-	CSARTPGDYEQYF	TGCAGCGCCCGGACCCCGGGGGACTACGAGCAGTACTTC
TRBJ2-1	-	TRBV6-6	-	CASSYLPAGFGNEQFF	TGTGCCAGCAGTTACCTCCCGGCAGGGTTTGGCAATGAGCAGTTCTTC
TRBJ1-3	-	TRBV4-3	TRBD1	CASSPGTGTGNTIYF	TGCGCCAGCAGCCCAGGGACAGGGACTGGAAACACCATATATTTT
TRBJ2-7	once	TRBV7-6	-	CASSLVRGHEQYF	TGTGCCAGCAGCTTAGTTAGGGGCCACGAGCAGTACTTC
TRBJ1-5	-	TRBV18	TRBD1	CASSSNGDSQPQHF	TGTGCCAGCTCCTCAAACGGGGACAGTCAGCCCCAGCATTTT
TRBJ1-5	once	TRBV19	-	CASSIAAGVRHQPQHF	TGTGCCAGTAGTATAGCAGCCGGGGTCCGCCATCAGCCCCAGCATTTT
TRBJ2-5	-	TRBV10-2	-	CASRDSGEETQYF	TGCGCCAGCAGGGACAGCGGGGAGGAGACCCAGTACTTC
TRBJ2-1	-	TRBV5-1	TRBD2	CASSLALAGSYNEQFF	TGCGCCAGCAGCTTGGCCCTAGCGGGCTCCTACAATGAGCAGTTCTTC
TRBJ2-2	-	TRBV7-2	-	CASSPPKGDGFPGELFF	TGTGCCAGCAGCCCTCCCAAAGGGGATGGGTTTCCCGGGGAGCTGTTTTTT
TRBJ2-1	-	TRBV11-2	TRBD2	CASSRTSGGNEQFF	TGTGCCAGCAGTAGGACTAGCGGGGGGAATGAGCAGTTCTTC
TRBJ1-6	-	TRBV6-4	-	CANADPTRRNSPLHF	TGTGCCAACGCTGATCCGACACGGAGGAATTCACCCCTCCACTTT
TRBJ1-1	-	TRBV7-9	-	CASSLGVRGPLNTEAFF	TGTGCCAGCAGCTTAGGGGTTAGGGGTCCCCTGAACACTGAAGCTTTCTTT
TRBJ2-3	-	TRBV5-1	-	CASSLGQGSNTDTQYF	TGCGCCAGCAGCTTGGGCCAAGGGAGTAACACAGATACGCAGTATTTT
TRBJ2-3	-	TRBV4-3	TRBD1	CASSNRQGLGDTQYF	TGCGCCAGCAGCAATCGACAGGGGCTAGGAGATACGCAGTATTTT
TRBJ1-4	once	TRBV20-1	-	CSAALQEKLFF	TGCAGTGCTGCCTTACAGGAAAAACTGTTTTTT
TRBJ2-5	-	TRBV6-1	TRBD1	CASRVETGVGGTQYF	TGTGCCAGCAGAGTCGAGACAGGGGTGGGGGGGACCCAGTACTTC
TRBJ2-7	once	TRBV27	TRBD1	CASSSPSGQGSGEQYF	TGTGCCAGCAGTTCTCCCTCGGGACAGGGTTCAGGGGAGCAGTACTTC
TRBJ2-1	-	TRBV7-2	-	CASSLRGTGSYNEQFF	TGTGCCAGCAGCTTACGGGGGACGGGCTCCTACAATGAGCAGTTCTTC
TRBJ1-6	-	TRBV19	-	CASSMGSRGNSPLHF	TGTGCCAGTAGTATGGGGAGTCGGGGTAATTCACCCCTCCACTTT
TRBJ2-3	-	TRBV5-4	-	CASSSGQSSDTQYF	TGTGCCAGCAGCTCCGGACAGAGCTCAGATACGCAGTATTTT
TRBJ1-1	-	TRBV29-1	TRBD1	CSGRTGSSEAFF	TGCAGCGGAAGGACAGGGTCCAGTGAAGCTTTCTTT
TRBJ2-7	-	TRBV2	TRBD1	CASSSDRAYEQYF	TGTGCCAGCAGTTCCGACAGGGCCTACGAGCAGTACTTC
TRBJ1-1	-	TRBV28	TRBD1	CASRLRRQGEAFF	TGTGCCAGCAGACTCCGAAGACAGGGGGAAGCTTTCTTT
TRBJ2-2	few	TRBV5-1	TRBD1	CASSFQRGPDRGHLTNTGELFF	TGCGCCAGCAGCTTCCAAAGAGGACCCGACAGGGGCCATTTAACGAACACCGGGGAGCTGTTTTTT
TRBJ2-1	once	TRBV5-4	TRBD2	CASSLAGAFYNEQFF	TGTGCCAGCAGCTTAGCGGGGGCCTTCTACAATGAGCAGTTCTTC
TRBJ2-3	-	TRBV6-6	-	CASLVKGKRITDTQYF	TGTGCCAGCCTTGTAAAAGGGAAGCGGATCACAGATACGCAGTATTTT
TRBJ1-1	-	TRBV5-8	TRBD1	CASSLRGQGHEAFF	TGTGCCAGCAGCTTGCGCGGACAGGGGCATGAAGCTTTCTTT